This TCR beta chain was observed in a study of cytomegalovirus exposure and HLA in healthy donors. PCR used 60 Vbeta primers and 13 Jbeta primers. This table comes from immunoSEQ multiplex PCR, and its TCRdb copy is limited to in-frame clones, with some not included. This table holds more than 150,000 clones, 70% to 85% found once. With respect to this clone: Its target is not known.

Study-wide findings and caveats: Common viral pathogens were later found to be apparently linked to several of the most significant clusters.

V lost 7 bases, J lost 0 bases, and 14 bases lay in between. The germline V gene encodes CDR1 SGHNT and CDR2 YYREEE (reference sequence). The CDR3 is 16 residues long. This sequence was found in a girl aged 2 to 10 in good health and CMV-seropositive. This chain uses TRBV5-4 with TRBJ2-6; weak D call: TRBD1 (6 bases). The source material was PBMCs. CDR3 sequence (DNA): TGTGCCAGCGGGGCACAAGGGGGCTCTGGGGCCAACGTCCTGACTTTC. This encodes CASGAQGGSGANVLTF. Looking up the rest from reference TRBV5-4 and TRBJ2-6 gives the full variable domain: ETGVTQSPTHLIKTRGQQVTLRCSSQSGHNTVSWYQQALGQGPQFIFQYYREEENGRGNFPPRFSGLQFPNYSSELNVNALELDDSALYLCASGAQGGSGANVLTFGAGSRLTVL.